The 30 T cell receptor beta chains presented below share a single source sample, sequenced in a study of blood T cell repertoires in COVID-19 (dated by TCRdb to about 2020). Library generation was performed with the immunoSEQ multiplex PCR assay. TCRdb limited this immuneACCESS table to in-frame rearrangements with V and J called. A share of clones is missing; checked studies link under half to unresolved V genes, and the rest is unexplained. Present in this sample are about 240,000 clones, 80% to 90% of which were seen just once. Of the sample, roughly 3.7% falls within the top ten clones. Sequences were obtained from PBMCs or T cells enriched from blood (not recorded which). Every receptor here comes from a woman younger than 45 who had recovered from COVID-19.

This rearrangement joins TRBV5-1 to TRBJ1-1; 9 nucleotides align to TRBD1. This CDR3 contains 15 residues. The germline gives CDR1 SGHRS, CDR2 YFSETQ. J lost 5 bases, V lost 1 base, and 6 bases had no gene match. The CDR3 coding sequence is TGCGCCAGCAGCTTGAATGGACAGGGGTTAACTGAAGCTTTCTTT. Translation gives CASSLNGQGLTEAFF.

The chain is built from TRBV9 and TRBJ1-2; 10 bases fit TRBD1. Germline trimming cut 2 bases from V and 1 base from J; bases unmatched to any gene: 5. The CDR3 runs to 16 residues. The germline CDR1 and CDR2 sequences are SGDLS and YYNGEE. The DNA of the CDR3 is TGTGCCAGCAGCGTTGGGCGGGACAGGGGTAACTATGGCTACACCTTC. It is translated as CASSVGRDRGNYGYTF.

The rearrangement joins TRBV7-8 to TRBJ1-4; D might be TRBD1 (5 bases). Germline V gene data show CDR1 as SGHVS and CDR2 as FQNEAQ. V was cut by 1 base and J by 2 bases, with 17 bases left in between. The CDR3 is 18 residues long. The DNA for the CDR3 is TGTGCCAGCAGCTTAGGCAGGGTCTGGTCGTTGACTAATGAAAAACTGTTTTTT. Translating it yields CASSLGRVWSLTNEKLFF.

The chain combines TRBV7-8 with TRBJ1-2; D is perhaps TRBD1 (5 bases). This CDR3 has 14 residues. Germline V gene lookup returns CDR1 SGHVS and CDR2 FQNEAQ. V gave up 0 bases and J gave up 7 bases, with 12 bases separating them. In DNA, the CDR3 is TGTGCCAGCAGCTTAGCGTCGCAGGGTAGTGGCTACACCTTC. This gives the protein CASSLASQGSGYTF.

The V gene is TRBV28, the J gene TRBJ1-2; D unresolved. Germline CDR1 and CDR2: MDHEN and SYDVKM. V dropped 8 bases and J dropped 1 base, with 8 bases sitting between them. The CDR3 has 12 residues. This chain's CDR3 is CASQNLNYGYTF. DNA of the CDR3: TGTGCCAGCCAGAACCTTAACTATGGCTACACCTTC.

V and J are TRBV29-1 and TRBJ2-5; 9 bases are shared with TRBD1. V trimming: 6 bases; J trimming: 5 bases; junction bases outside the gene matches: 13. The germline gives CDR1 SQVTM, CDR2 ANQGSEA. The CDR3 consists of 15 residues. The CDR3 DNA reads TGCAGCGTCCAATCCCCCGGGACAGGGATGGAGACCCAGTACTTC. Its translation: CSVQSPGTGMETQYF.

This rearrangement joins TRBV5-4 to TRBJ1-4, with D unresolved. CDR3 length: 17 residues. CDR1 SGHNT and CDR2 YYREEE come from the germline V gene (reference sequence). Between the trimmed V and J ends, which lost 0 bases and 0 bases, there was a span of 12 bases. CDR3 protein: CASSLAIERSTNEKLFF. The CDR3, as DNA: TGTGCCAGCAGCTTGGCGATCGAGCGATCAACTAATGAAAAACTGTTTTTT.

This clone has more than one count but fewer than ten. This chain connects TRBV7-9 to TRBJ2-3; 7 bases align to TRBD2. J gave up 3 bases and V 7 bases, and 7 bases lay outside the gene matches. This CDR3 region has 14 residues. CDR1 SEHNR and CDR2 FQNEAQ come from the germline V gene (reference sequence). CDR3 protein: CASTPAGATDTQYF. CDR3 sequence (DNA): TGTGCCAGCACCCCGGCGGGAGCAACAGATACGCAGTATTTT.

J is TRBJ2-7 and V is TRBV30; TRBD1 matches 7 bases. CDR1 is GTSNPN and CDR2 is SVGIG in the germline V gene (reference sequence). The CDR3 is 13 amino acids. The junction had 10 bases not matched to a gene; V was cut back by 4 bases and J by 7 bases. The CDR3 region has the DNA TGTGCCTGGAAGGGGGCCGCGGTGGGGGAGCAGTACTTC. This translates into CAWKGAAVGEQYF.

This rearrangement joins TRBV20-1 to TRBJ2-7, with 8 positions matching TRBD2. CDR3 length: 15 residues. With 3 bases clipped from V and 4 bases from J, the junction kept 11 bases outside the gene matches. Germline loops: CDR1 DFQATT, CDR2 SNEGSKA (reference sequence). The CDR3: CSASGPGVAGYEQYF. Here the CDR3 DNA reads TGCAGTGCTAGTGGCCCTGGGGTAGCGGGGTACGAGCAGTACTTC.

The J gene is TRBJ2-3, the V gene TRBV19; D is possibly TRBD2 (5 bases). The CDR3 contains 14 residues. Between the trimmed V and J ends, which lost 6 bases and 4 bases, there was a span of 14 bases. Germline V gives CDR1 LNHDA, CDR2 SQIVND (reference sequence). CDR3 amino acids: CASSPVPGADTQYF. CDR3 nucleotide sequence: TGTGCCAGTAGCCCCGTTCCCGGGGCAGATACGCAGTATTTT.

V gene TRBV4-3 combines with J gene TRBJ1-1; D gene uncertain. Per germline, CDR1 LGHNA and CDR2 YSLEER. V was clipped by 1 base and J by 1 base, with 10 bases between them. This CDR3 comprises 15 residues. CDR3 region: CASSQVGAWNTEAFF. The CDR3 DNA is TGCGCCAGCAGCCAAGTCGGAGCCTGGAACACTGAAGCTTTCTTT.

The chain joins TRBV28 to TRBJ2-6; the match to TRBD1 covers 12 bases. This CDR3 has 22 amino acids. J lost 0 bases, V lost 6 bases, and 18 bases had no gene match. Per germline, CDR1 MDHEN and CDR2 SYDVKM. As DNA, the CDR3 is TGTGCCAGCAGCCAGGGACAGGGGGCGCAGTTGGGTGGAAGCTCTGGGGCCAACGTCCTGACTTTC. This gives the protein CASSQGQGAQLGGSSGANVLTF.

The rearrangement links TRBV28 to TRBJ1-2, with 8 bases that match TRBD1. Trimming removed 2 bases from V and 8 bases from J; junction bases left unmatched: 7. Looked up from germline, CDR1 is MDHEN and CDR2 is SYDVKM. The CDR3 totals 14 residues. The DNA for the CDR3 is TGTGCCAGCAGTTTAACAGACAGGGGAGGAGGCTACACCTTC. It encodes CASSLTDRGGGYTF.

As DNA, the CDR3 is TGTGCCACCTCGGACAGGGCTGGAAATTCACCCCTCCACTTT. Translating gives CATSDRAGNSPLHF. V gene TRBV24-1 combines with J gene TRBJ1-6, with 8 bases matching TRBD1. Germline V gene sequence: CDR1 KGHDR, CDR2 SFDVKD. V lost 9 bases to trimming and J lost 7 bases; unmatched junction nucleotides: 7. The CDR3 contains 14 residues.

The V gene is TRBV10-2, the J gene TRBJ1-4, with D perhaps matching TRBD1 (5 bases). The CDR3 length is 13 residues. Germline V gene lookup returns CDR1 WSHSY and CDR2 SAAADI. V was cut by 7 bases and J by 6 bases, with 12 bases left in between. The DNA for the CDR3 is TGCGCCAGCACAGGGCTTTGGTATGAAAAACTGTTTTTT. Its translation is CASTGLWYEKLFF.

The CDR3 is CASSIKLGRTTLSGYTF. CDR3 in DNA: TGTGCCAGTAGTATTAAGCTAGGGAGAACCACACTGTCGGGCTACACCTTC. The V and J genes are TRBV19 and TRBJ1-2; D is undetermined. The CDR3 runs 17 residues. Trimming shortened V by 3 bases and J by 8 bases, and 25 bases separated the two germline ends. In germline, CDR1 is LNHDA, CDR2 SQIVND (reference sequence). Drawing the rest from reference TRBV19 and TRBJ1-2, the complete variable domain is DGGITQSPKYLFRKEGQNVTLSCEQNLNHDAMYWYRQDPGQGLRLIYYSQIVNDFQKGDIAEGYSVSREKKESFPLTVTSAQKNPTAFYLCASSIKLGRTTLSGYTFGSGTRLTVV.

This clone was observed a few times. This chain uses TRBV7-3 with TRBJ1-1, with D unresolved. The CDR3 length is 14 residues. Germline CDR1 SGHTA, CDR2 FQGTGA. Deletions cut 0 bases from V and 5 bases from J, with 10 bases between. CDR3 in DNA: TGTGCCAGCAGCTTAACTGGTCCGGGGACTGAAGCTTTCTTT. Residues: CASSLTGPGTEAFF.

This clone was recorded once. The chain carries TRBV3-1 (or the pseudogene TRBV3-2) and TRBJ2-1, with unresolved D. Trimming removed 4 bases at V and 6 bases at J, with 7 bases between. There are 12 residues in the CDR3. The germline V gene has CDR1 LGHDT and CDR2 YNNKEL (reference sequence). Here the CDR3 reads CASSPQSNEQFF. In nucleotides, the CDR3 is TGTGCCAGCAGCCCACAGAGCAATGAGCAGTTCTTC.

This chain links TRBV30 with TRBJ1-5, with D possibly TRBD1 on 5 matching bases. V dropped 2 bases and J dropped 4 bases, with 15 bases sitting between them. Germline lookup yields CDR1 GTSNPN and CDR2 SVGIG (reference sequence). CDR3 size: 15 residues. In nucleotides, the CDR3 is TGTGCCTGGAGTTACTCCGGGACTCCTAATCAGCCCCAGCATTTT. It codes for CAWSYSGTPNQPQHF.

The chain has TRBV30 and TRBJ1-1; 8 positions match TRBD1. The CDR3 covers 14 residues. Germline V gene sequence: CDR1 GTSNPN, CDR2 SVGIG (reference sequence). V was clipped by 4 bases and J by 2 bases; unmatched bases: 6. CDR3 region: CAWTGTGINTEAFF. CDR3 bases: TGTGCCTGGACCGGGACAGGCATAAACACTGAAGCTTTCTTT.

CDR3 coding DNA: TGTGCCAGCAGCCCGACTAGCGGGAGACTGACGAATGAGCAGTTCTTC. It yields the protein CASSPTSGRLTNEQFF. The chain uses TRBV7-9 and TRBJ2-1, with TRBD2 identical over 12 bases. CDR3 length: 16 amino acids. Germline CDR1 is SEHNR and CDR2 is FQNEAQ (reference sequence). V gave up 5 bases and J gave up 7 bases; unmatched junction bases: 9.

This sequence joins TRBV7-9 and TRBJ1-1, with D unresolved. With 4 bases removed from V and 1 base from J, the gap between germline ends came to 13 bases. This CDR3 is 15 amino acids long. The V gene's germline CDR1 is SEHNR and CDR2 FQNEAQ (reference sequence). This CDR3 reads CASSSGPDGNTEAFF. The DNA of the CDR3 is TGTGCCAGCAGCTCTGGGCCTGACGGGAACACTGAAGCTTTCTTT.

The genes are TRBV3-1 (or the pseudogene TRBV3-2) and TRBJ1-6; maybe TRBD1 (5 bases). CDR1 LGHDT and CDR2 YNNKEL come from the germline V gene (reference sequence). The CDR3 length is 15 residues. Trimming stripped 4 bases from V and 4 bases from J, with 11 bases between. The chain's CDR3 is CASSLGRGYNSPLHF. In DNA form, the CDR3 reads TGTGCCAGCAGCCTCGGACGGGGGTATAATTCACCCCTCCACTTT.

The chain joins TRBV28 to TRBJ2-2, with 7 nucleotides matching TRBD2. CDR3 length: 15 residues. J gave up 4 bases and V 6 bases, and 8 bases lay outside the gene matches. Germline V CDR1 and CDR2: MDHEN, SYDVKM. In DNA form, the CDR3 reads TGTGCCAGCAGAACGAGGCGGGGGTCCACCGGGGAGCTGTTTTTT. Translating it yields CASRTRRGSTGELFF.

The chain combines TRBV9 with TRBJ2-3; 10 nucleotides line up with TRBD1. Per the germline V gene, CDR1 is SGDLS and CDR2 is YYNGEE. Germline trimming cut 0 bases from V and 1 base from J; bases unmatched to any gene: 2. CDR3 size: 16 residues. The CDR3 DNA sequence: TGTGCCAGCAGCGTAGCTGGGACAGGGGGCACAGATACGCAGTATTTT. As protein: CASSVAGTGGTDTQYF.

The chain is built from TRBV7-3 and TRBJ1-1; D possibly corresponds to TRBD1 (6 bases). V lost 5 bases to trimming and J lost 4 bases, with 11 bases between them. The CDR3 sequence is 13 residues long. From germline, CDR1 is SGHTA and CDR2 FQGTGA. DNA of the CDR3: TGTGCCAGCAGCCCTGCAGGGGTCACTGAAGCTTTCTTT. Protein: CASSPAGVTEAFF.

The chain has TRBV18 and TRBJ2-2; TRBD2 matches 8 bases. This CDR3 spans 15 amino acids. After removal of 6 bases from V and 4 bases from J, the junction contained 7 bases not matched to a gene. Germline CDR1 is KGHSH and CDR2 is LQKENI. The CDR3 DNA reads as TGTGCCAGCTCCCCCCTGCGGGAGGCCACCGGGGAGCTGTTTTTT. This codes for CASSPLREATGELFF.

The chain couples TRBV2 to TRBJ1-5; 7 bases fit TRBD1. The CDR3 is 15 amino acids. The J segment lost 8 bases and the V segment lost 8 bases, leaving 15 bases of the junction unmatched. Looked up from germline, CDR1 is SNHLY and CDR2 is FYNNEI. For the CDR3, the DNA is TGTGCCAGCGCCAGTCAGGGGGTGGCCGGAGAGCCCCAGCATTTT. Translating it yields CASASQGVAGEPQHF.

This clone turned up a few times. The rearrangement joins TRBV5-1 to TRBJ2-6; D remains ambiguous. Trimming pared 4 bases from V and 0 bases from J, leaving 5 bases between. The germline gives CDR1 SGHRS, CDR2 YFSETQ. This CDR3 spans 14 amino acids. CDR3 protein: CASSHSSGANVLTF. The CDR3 DNA sequence: TGCGCCAGCAGCCACAGCTCTGGGGCCAACGTCCTGACTTTC.